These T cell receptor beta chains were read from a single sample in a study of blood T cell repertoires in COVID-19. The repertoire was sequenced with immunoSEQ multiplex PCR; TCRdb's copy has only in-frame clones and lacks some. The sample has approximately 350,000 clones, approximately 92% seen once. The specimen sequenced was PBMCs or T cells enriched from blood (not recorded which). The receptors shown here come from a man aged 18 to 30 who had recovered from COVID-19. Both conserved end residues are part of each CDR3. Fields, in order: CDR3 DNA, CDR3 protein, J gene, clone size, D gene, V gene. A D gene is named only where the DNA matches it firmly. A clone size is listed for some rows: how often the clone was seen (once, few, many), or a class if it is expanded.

CDR3nt: TGTGCCATCAGTGAGGAGGCAGTGAACACTGAAGCTTTCTTT
CDR3aa: CAISEEAVNTEAFF
j_gene: TRBJ1-1
abundance: -
d_gene: -
v_gene: TRBV10-3

CDR3nt: TGTGCCATCAGTGCTGGACAGGGCTTTCACACGGCTTTCTTT
CDR3aa: CAISAGQGFHTAFF
j_gene: TRBJ1-1
abundance: -
d_gene: TRBD1
v_gene: TRBV10-3

CDR3nt: TGTGCCAGCAGCTTAAGGCAGGGGGTCTCACCCCTCCACTTT
CDR3aa: CASSLRQGVSPLHF
j_gene: TRBJ1-6
abundance: -
d_gene: TRBD1
v_gene: TRBV7-2

CDR3nt: TGTGCCATCAGGGGGGGGATTGACACCGGGGAGCTGTTTTTT
CDR3aa: CAIRGGIDTGELFF
j_gene: TRBJ2-2
abundance: -
d_gene: TRBD2
v_gene: TRBV10-3

CDR3nt: TGTGCCAGCAGCTCCACCGGGACAGGGAATCGCTATGGCTACACCTTC
CDR3aa: CASSSTGTGNRYGYTF
j_gene: TRBJ1-2
abundance: few
d_gene: TRBD1
v_gene: TRBV11-2

CDR3nt: TGTGCCAGCAGCCTAAGATTTGGACTAGCGGGAGGGCCTAAGTACGAGCAGTACTTC
CDR3aa: CASSLRFGLAGGPKYEQYF
j_gene: TRBJ2-7
abundance: -
d_gene: TRBD2
v_gene: TRBV3-1/TRBV3-2

CDR3nt: TGTGCCAGCAGCTTAGGACAGGATGGTGAGCAGTTCTTC
CDR3aa: CASSLGQDGEQFF
j_gene: TRBJ2-1
abundance: -
d_gene: -
v_gene: TRBV7-9

CDR3nt: TGTGCCAGCAGTTACTCGATAAGTGGGCTTGACTATGGCTACACCTTC
CDR3aa: CASSYSISGLDYGYTF
j_gene: TRBJ1-2
abundance: -
d_gene: -
v_gene: TRBV6-5

CDR3nt: TGTGCCAGCACCAAACCTTACAATGAGCAGTTCTTC
CDR3aa: CASTKPYNEQFF
j_gene: TRBJ2-1
abundance: -
d_gene: -
v_gene: TRBV21-1

CDR3nt: TGTGCCAGCAGCCCGGCGGGGACTAGCGGGAGGTACGAGCAGTACTTC
CDR3aa: CASSPAGTSGRYEQYF
j_gene: TRBJ2-7
abundance: -
d_gene: TRBD2
v_gene: TRBV11-2

CDR3nt: TGTGCCAGCAGCGTGGGACAGGTTCAGGGTCAGCCCCAGCATTTT
CDR3aa: CASSVGQVQGQPQHF
j_gene: TRBJ1-5
abundance: -
d_gene: TRBD1
v_gene: TRBV5-8

CDR3nt: TGTGCCAGTAGTGCCCAAACAGGGAATGAGCAGTTCTTC
CDR3aa: CASSAQTGNEQFF
j_gene: TRBJ2-1
abundance: -
d_gene: -
v_gene: TRBV19

CDR3nt: TGTGCCAGCAACGCCCGGGGGGACACTGAAGCTTTCTTT
CDR3aa: CASNARGDTEAFF
j_gene: TRBJ1-1
abundance: -
d_gene: -
v_gene: TRBV27

CDR3nt: TGCGCCAGCAGCCAAGATCCTCTTACAGGGAGAAGTTCACCCCTCCACTTT
CDR3aa: CASSQDPLTGRSSPLHF
j_gene: TRBJ1-6
abundance: -
d_gene: -
v_gene: TRBV4-3

CDR3nt: TGTGCCAGCAGCCAAGGAGGACAGGGCCGTAGGGATTACGAGCAGTACTTC
CDR3aa: CASSQGGQGRRDYEQYF
j_gene: TRBJ2-7
abundance: -
d_gene: TRBD1
v_gene: TRBV4-2

CDR3nt: TGTGCCAGCAGCCCTAGCGGGAGAGCAGAGACCCAGTACTTC
CDR3aa: CASSPSGRAETQYF
j_gene: TRBJ2-5
abundance: -
d_gene: TRBD2
v_gene: TRBV11-1

CDR3nt: TGTGCCAGCTCACCTACAGGGGGCGGATCCCTTTTAGAAGCTTTCTTT
CDR3aa: CASSPTGGGSLLEAFF
j_gene: TRBJ1-1
abundance: once
d_gene: TRBD1
v_gene: TRBV18

CDR3nt: TGTGCCAGCAGCCAACTGAGACAGGGGTACGAGCAGTACTTC
CDR3aa: CASSQLRQGYEQYF
j_gene: TRBJ2-7
abundance: few
d_gene: TRBD1
v_gene: TRBV3-1/TRBV3-2

CDR3nt: TGCGCCAGCCGCTCTTCCTCCTACGAGCAGTACTTC
CDR3aa: CASRSSSYEQYF
j_gene: TRBJ2-7
abundance: once
d_gene: -
v_gene: TRBV5-1

CDR3nt: TGCGCCAGCAGCTCCGGGACACCTCAAGAGACCCAGTACTTC
CDR3aa: CASSSGTPQETQYF
j_gene: TRBJ2-5
abundance: -
d_gene: -
v_gene: TRBV5-1

CDR3nt: TGTGCCAGCAGTCATACAGGGGTAGGGGGCAATGAGCAGTTCTTC
CDR3aa: CASSHTGVGGNEQFF
j_gene: TRBJ2-1
abundance: -
d_gene: TRBD1
v_gene: TRBV11-2

CDR3nt: TGTGCCAGCAGTTCCCCTGTATCCCACACCTATGGCTACACCTTC
CDR3aa: CASSSPVSHTYGYTF
j_gene: TRBJ1-2
abundance: -
d_gene: -
v_gene: TRBV28

CDR3nt: TGTGCCACCCTGGGGGCAGGGCTTTATAGCAATCAGCCCCAGCATTTT
CDR3aa: CATLGAGLYSNQPQHF
j_gene: TRBJ1-5
abundance: -
d_gene: -
v_gene: TRBV28

CDR3nt: TGTGCCAGCAGTCGAGTCGTCATCTCCTATAATTCACCCCTCCACTTT
CDR3aa: CASSRVVISYNSPLHF
j_gene: TRBJ1-6
abundance: few
d_gene: -
v_gene: TRBV27

CDR3nt: TGCAGCGTGAGGACCGGGACTACGAACTATGGCTACACCTTC
CDR3aa: CSVRTGTTNYGYTF
j_gene: TRBJ1-2
abundance: -
d_gene: -
v_gene: TRBV29-1

CDR3nt: TGTGCCAGCAGCGTCGACCCCCCGGGGGGACCACGCACAGATACGCAGTATTTT
CDR3aa: CASSVDPPGGPRTDTQYF
j_gene: TRBJ2-3
abundance: -
d_gene: TRBD2
v_gene: TRBV9

CDR3nt: TGTGCCAGTAGTATGGTCACCCGAACAGGTGGCTACACCTTC
CDR3aa: CASSMVTRTGGYTF
j_gene: TRBJ1-2
abundance: -
d_gene: -
v_gene: TRBV19

CDR3nt: TGTGCCAGCAGTCGGGGGACAGGGGGCTTTTTTACTGAAGCTTTCTTT
CDR3aa: CASSRGTGGFFTEAFF
j_gene: TRBJ1-1
abundance: few
d_gene: TRBD1
v_gene: TRBV27

CDR3nt: TGTGCCAGCAGCTTAACAGGGTCTCACTATGGCTACACCTTC
CDR3aa: CASSLTGSHYGYTF
j_gene: TRBJ1-2
abundance: -
d_gene: -
v_gene: TRBV7-9

CDR3nt: TGTGCCAGCAGCCTCACTAGCGGACTCCAAGAGACCCAGTACTTC
CDR3aa: CASSLTSGLQETQYF
j_gene: TRBJ2-5
abundance: -
d_gene: TRBD2
v_gene: TRBV7-9

CDR3nt: TGTGCCAGCAGCATCTACAGGGATAATCAGCCCCAGCATTTT
CDR3aa: CASSIYRDNQPQHF
j_gene: TRBJ1-5
abundance: -
d_gene: -
v_gene: TRBV5-5

CDR3nt: TGTGCCAGCAGTGATGGAGGGACTAATGAAAAACTGTTTTTT
CDR3aa: CASSDGGTNEKLFF
j_gene: TRBJ1-4
abundance: -
d_gene: -
v_gene: TRBV2

CDR3nt: TGCGCCAGCAGCCAAGACAGGGACAGGGGTCAGCCCCAGCATTTT
CDR3aa: CASSQDRDRGQPQHF
j_gene: TRBJ1-5
abundance: -
d_gene: TRBD1
v_gene: TRBV4-3

CDR3nt: TGCGCCTCGCCCTCGACGGCGGGGGCTGTCCATACGCAGTATTTT
CDR3aa: CASPSTAGAVHTQYF
j_gene: TRBJ2-3
abundance: -
d_gene: -
v_gene: TRBV10-1

CDR3nt: TGTGCCAGCAGCTTAGAACAGGGGTCTTGGAGGGAGCAGTACTTC
CDR3aa: CASSLEQGSWREQYF
j_gene: TRBJ2-7
abundance: -
d_gene: TRBD1
v_gene: TRBV7-2

CDR3nt: TGTGCCAGCAGTTCTCAGGGGGGCCGGGAACAGCCCCAGCATTTT
CDR3aa: CASSSQGGREQPQHF
j_gene: TRBJ1-5
abundance: -
d_gene: TRBD1
v_gene: TRBV27

CDR3nt: TGTGCCAGCAGAGAGGGACAGGGTGATCAAGAGACCCAGTACTTC
CDR3aa: CASREGQGDQETQYF
j_gene: TRBJ2-5
abundance: -
d_gene: TRBD1
v_gene: TRBV6-5

CDR3nt: TGTGCCAGCAGGGATTCGTCGGGACTTTTCTACAATGAGCAGTTCTTC
CDR3aa: CASRDSSGLFYNEQFF
j_gene: TRBJ2-1
abundance: -
d_gene: -
v_gene: TRBV6-4

CDR3nt: TGTGCCAGTAGTCGGGGACAGTCCTTCACCTACGAGCAGTACTTC
CDR3aa: CASSRGQSFTYEQYF
j_gene: TRBJ2-7
abundance: -
d_gene: TRBD1
v_gene: TRBV19

CDR3nt: TGTGCCAGCAGTTCCCGCACCACGAGCTACGAGCAGTACTTC
CDR3aa: CASSSRTTSYEQYF
j_gene: TRBJ2-7
abundance: -
d_gene: -
v_gene: TRBV6-2/TRBV6-3

CDR3nt: TGTGCCAGCAGTTACCGGACAGCGGAAACCTTC
CDR3aa: CASSYRTAETF
j_gene: TRBJ1-2
abundance: -
d_gene: -
v_gene: TRBV28

CDR3nt: TGTGCCTGGGAGCAGGGGCACTATGGCTACACCTTC
CDR3aa: CAWEQGHYGYTF
j_gene: TRBJ1-2
abundance: once
d_gene: -
v_gene: TRBV30

CDR3nt: TGTGCCACCAGTGATTCGCGGGGGGTCCAAGAGACCCAGTACTTC
CDR3aa: CATSDSRGVQETQYF
j_gene: TRBJ2-5
abundance: -
d_gene: TRBD2
v_gene: TRBV24-1

CDR3nt: TGTGCCAGCAGTGAAGCGGAACAGGGGAGGTCTGAAGCTTTCTTT
CDR3aa: CASSEAEQGRSEAFF
j_gene: TRBJ1-1
abundance: -
d_gene: TRBD1
v_gene: TRBV6-1

CDR3nt: TGTGCCATCAGAGTTGGACTAGCGGGGGACCACGAGCAGTACTTC
CDR3aa: CAIRVGLAGDHEQYF
j_gene: TRBJ2-7
abundance: -
d_gene: TRBD2
v_gene: TRBV10-3